The clone carrying this T cell receptor (beta chain) turned up a few times. Its antigen remains unidentified. A junction end diverges from the germline sequence, so it may reflect a read error. The sample is drawn from a study of T cells after yellow fever vaccination. About the research overall: SMART-Seq v4 Ultra Low Input served to prepare low-cell-number fractions. Overall study findings and caveats: Highly abundant clonotypes carried over from the bulk population could end up in FACS-sorted repertoires as contaminants. Shared CD4/CD8 clonotypes were a small share, likely from convergent recombination.

Germline-derived CDR1 and CDR2 are LNHDA and SQIVND (reference sequence). The CDR3 contains 12 residues. Production of TCR cDNA was by 5'RACE template switching, which also added a universal primer site and UMIs. TCRdb analysed the 5' RACE reads with MiXCR anew, one entry per CDR3 protein. The table records 610,000 or so distinct CDR3 sequences, approximately 13% of them present only once. This receptor was identified in a young man who received the YFV17D yellow fever vaccine. This specimen consisted of PBMCs, obtained on the day of the yellow fever booster vaccination. The V call is TRBV19, the J call TRBJ2-5, with D maybe TRBD2 (5 bases). CDR3: CASSIGIRETHF. CDR3 DNA: TGTGCCAGTAGTATAGGGATCCGGGAAACTCACTTC.